The clone carrying this T cell receptor beta chain was counted between two and nine times. Profiling relied on immunoSEQ multiplex PCR, and the TCRdb table lists in-frame clones only, not all of them. The sample has some 90,000 clones, roughly nine tenths seen once; the top ten hold around 1.8%. This sample was taken from a study of T cell changes during pregnancy in multiple sclerosis. The CDR3 extends over 14 amino acids. The V segment lost 0 bases and the J segment 4 bases; nucleotides outside the gene matches: 3. Germline-derived CDR1 and CDR2 are SGHRS and YFSETQ. The sample consisted of peripheral blood, taken after pregnancy. The chain combines TRBV5-1 with TRBJ1-2, with 7 bases that match TRBD1. The receptor was isolated from a female donor in good health, enrolled as a control in a pregnancy study. For the CDR3, the DNA is TGCGCCAGCAGCTTGGGACAGGGAGGCTATGGCTACACCTTC. This sequence encodes CASSLGQGGYGYTF.